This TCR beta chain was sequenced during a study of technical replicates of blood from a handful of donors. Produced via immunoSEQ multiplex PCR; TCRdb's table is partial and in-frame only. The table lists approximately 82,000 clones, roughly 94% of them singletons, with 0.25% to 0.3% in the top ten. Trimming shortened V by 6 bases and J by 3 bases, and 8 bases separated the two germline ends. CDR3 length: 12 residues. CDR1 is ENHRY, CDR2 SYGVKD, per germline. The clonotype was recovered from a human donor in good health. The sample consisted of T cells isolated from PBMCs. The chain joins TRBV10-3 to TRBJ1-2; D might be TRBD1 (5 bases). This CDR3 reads CAIRPGDYGYTF. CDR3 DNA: TGTGCCATCAGGCCGGGGGACTATGGCTACACCTTC.